These 8 T cell receptor beta chains originate from one sample sequenced in a study of T cell responses to AZD1222 COVID-19 vaccine. Profiled with immunoSEQ multiplex PCR; TCRdb holds only in-frame clones, not every one. Seen here are roughly 120,000 clones, approximately 90% observed once, and the top ten hold less than 6%. This specimen consisted of peripheral blood, obtained on day 0 of AZD1222 vaccination. The source of these receptors is an adult in good health.

V is TRBV6-6 and J is TRBJ1-1; 8 positions agree with TRBD1. The CDR3 has 16 amino acids. Losses at the gene ends were 5 bases for V and 1 base for J; bases not matched to a gene: 9. The germline V gene encodes CDR1 MNHNY and CDR2 SVGAGI (reference sequence). This chain's CDR3 is CASSHRAGTGNTEAFF. CDR3 nucleotides: TGTGCCAGCAGTCACCGGGCAGGGACAGGGAACACTGAAGCTTTCTTT.

This sequence joins TRBV3-1 (or the pseudogene TRBV3-2) and TRBJ2-7; 11 nucleotides match TRBD2. Germline lookup yields CDR1 LGHDT and CDR2 YNNKEL (reference sequence). This CDR3 is built from 18 residues. V shed 5 bases, J shed 5 bases, and the junction held 17 bases outside the gene matches. The CDR3 coding sequence is TGTGCCAGCAGCTCTAGCGGGGGGCCAAGGGATATCTTCGACGAGCAGTACTTC. Protein sequence: CASSSSGGPRDIFDEQYF.

The chain uses TRBV5-4 and TRBJ2-5; 11 nucleotides agree with TRBD1. Germline V CDR1 and CDR2: SGHNT, YYREEE (reference sequence). J lost 4 bases, V lost 4 bases, and 6 bases had no gene match. The CDR3 consists of 15 residues. The chain's CDR3 is CASSQDRGQGETQYF. DNA of the CDR3: TGTGCCAGCAGCCAGGACAGGGGGCAGGGAGAGACCCAGTACTTC.

V and J are TRBV7-9 and TRBJ1-1, with 8 nucleotides matching TRBD1. The CDR3 runs to 14 residues. With 9 bases clipped from V and 5 bases from J, the junction kept 11 bases outside the gene matches. The germline V gene has CDR1 SEHNR and CDR2 FQNEAQ (reference sequence). The CDR3 DNA follows: TGTGCCAGTCATGTAGCAGGGGGCTTTACTGAAGCTTTCTTT. Protein sequence: CASHVAGGFTEAFF.

The rearrangement uses TRBV28 and TRBJ1-2; the D gene is possibly TRBD1 (5 bases). V dropped 4 bases and J dropped 8 bases, with 14 bases sitting between them. The CDR3 consists of 13 residues. Germline V gives CDR1 MDHEN, CDR2 SYDVKM. Here the CDR3 reads CASSSPGTGGYTF. The CDR3 DNA follows: TGTGCCAGCAGTTCCCCGGGGACGGGAGGCTACACCTTC.

V usage is TRBV7-2 and J usage is TRBJ2-1; 9 bases fit TRBD2. The J segment lost 3 bases and the V segment lost 2 bases, leaving 8 bases of the junction unmatched. The CDR3 length is 17 residues. The germline gives CDR1 SGHTA, CDR2 FQGNSA. CDR3 sequence: CASSLTLASGDYNEQFF. In DNA form, the CDR3 reads TGTGCCAGCAGCTTAACCTTGGCTAGCGGGGACTACAATGAGCAGTTCTTC.

V usage is TRBV28 and J usage is TRBJ2-1, with 9 bases fitting TRBD1. The CDR3 is 14 residues long. Germline V gene data show CDR1 as MDHEN and CDR2 as SYDVKM. The J segment lost 4 bases and the V segment lost 9 bases, leaving 7 bases of the junction unmatched. The DNA of the CDR3 is TGTGCCAGTCGTACAGGGGGCATTTACAATGAGCAGTTCTTC. Its protein is CASRTGGIYNEQFF.

This chain connects TRBV6-5 to TRBJ2-3, with D uncertain. The V end was cut by 11 bases, the J end by 0 bases, with 15 bases between. The germline CDR1 and CDR2 sequences are MNHEY and SVGAGI. This CDR3 region has 14 residues. CDR3 coding DNA: TGTGCCGCATTGGCCGGCGCTAGCACAGATACGCAGTATTTT. Translating gives CAALAGASTDTQYF.